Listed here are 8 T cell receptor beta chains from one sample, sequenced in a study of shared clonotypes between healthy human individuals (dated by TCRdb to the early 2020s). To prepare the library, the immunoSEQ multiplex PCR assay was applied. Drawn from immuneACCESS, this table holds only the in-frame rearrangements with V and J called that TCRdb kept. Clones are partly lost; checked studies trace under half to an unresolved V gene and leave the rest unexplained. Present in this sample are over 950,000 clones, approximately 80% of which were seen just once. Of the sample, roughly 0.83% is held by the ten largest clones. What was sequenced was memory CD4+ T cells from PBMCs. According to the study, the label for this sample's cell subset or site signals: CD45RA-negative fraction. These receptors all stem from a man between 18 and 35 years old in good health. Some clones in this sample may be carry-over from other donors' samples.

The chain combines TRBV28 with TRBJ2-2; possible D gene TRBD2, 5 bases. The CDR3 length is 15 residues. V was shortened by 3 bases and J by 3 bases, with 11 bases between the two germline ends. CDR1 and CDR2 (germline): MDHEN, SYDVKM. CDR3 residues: CASSLKAAYTGELFF. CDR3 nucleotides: TGTGCCAGCAGTTTGAAAGCGGCGTACACCGGGGAGCTGTTTTTT. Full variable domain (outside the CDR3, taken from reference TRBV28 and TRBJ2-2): DVKVTQSSRYLVKRTGEKVFLECVQDMDHENMFWYRQDPGLGLRLIYFSYDVKMKEKGDIPEGYSVSREKKERFSLILESASTNQTSMYLCASSLKAAYTGELFFGEGSRLTVL.

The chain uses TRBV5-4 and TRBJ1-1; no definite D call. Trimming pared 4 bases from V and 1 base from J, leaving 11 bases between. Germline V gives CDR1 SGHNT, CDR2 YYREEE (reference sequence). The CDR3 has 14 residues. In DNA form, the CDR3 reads TGTGCCAGCAGCCGCACCCGAGCGAACACTGAAGCTTTCTTT. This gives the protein CASSRTRANTEAFF.

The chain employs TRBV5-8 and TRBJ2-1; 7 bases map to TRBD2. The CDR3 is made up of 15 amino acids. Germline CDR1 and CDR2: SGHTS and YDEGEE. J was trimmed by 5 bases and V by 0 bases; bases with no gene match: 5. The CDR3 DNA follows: TGTGCCAGCAGCTTGGGACTAGCAGTTAACAATGAGCAGTTCTTC. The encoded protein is CASSLGLAVNNEQFF.

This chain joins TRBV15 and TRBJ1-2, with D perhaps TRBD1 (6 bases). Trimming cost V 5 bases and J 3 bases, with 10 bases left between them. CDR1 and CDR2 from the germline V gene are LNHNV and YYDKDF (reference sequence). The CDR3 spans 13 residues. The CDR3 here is CATSARGDYGYTF. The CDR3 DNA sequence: TGTGCCACCAGCGCCAGGGGCGACTATGGCTACACCTTC.

CDR3 DNA: TGCAGCGTCGGAGACAGGGGGCAAGGATCTGGAAACACCATATATTTT. It specifies CSVGDRGQGSGNTIYF. The rearrangement uses TRBV29-1 and TRBJ1-3, with 10 bases lining up with TRBD1. Losses at the gene ends were 6 bases for V and 1 base for J; bases not matched to a gene: 9. The CDR3 length is 16 residues. Germline V gene sequence: CDR1 SQVTM, CDR2 ANQGSEA.

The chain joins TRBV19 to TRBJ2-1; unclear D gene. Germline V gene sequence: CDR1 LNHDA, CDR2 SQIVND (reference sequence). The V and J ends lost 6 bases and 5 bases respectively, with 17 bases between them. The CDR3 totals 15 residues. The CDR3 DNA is TGTGCCAGTAGCCAACTCGGTGAAGGCCACAATGAGCAGTTCTTC. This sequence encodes CASSQLGEGHNEQFF.

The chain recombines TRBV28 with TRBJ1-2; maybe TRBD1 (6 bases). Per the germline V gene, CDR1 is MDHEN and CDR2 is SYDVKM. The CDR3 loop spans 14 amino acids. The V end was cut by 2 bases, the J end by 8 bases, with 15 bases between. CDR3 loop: CASSLNRAGSGYTF. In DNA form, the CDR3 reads TGTGCCAGCAGTTTAAACAGGGCAGGCTCCGGCTACACCTTC.

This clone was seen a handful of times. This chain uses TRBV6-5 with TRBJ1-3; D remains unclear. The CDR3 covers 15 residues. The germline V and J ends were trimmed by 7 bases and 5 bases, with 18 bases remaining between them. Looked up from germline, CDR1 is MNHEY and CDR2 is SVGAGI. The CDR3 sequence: CASIQSRTSRNTIYF. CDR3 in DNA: TGTGCCAGCATCCAGTCGAGGACGTCAAGAAACACCATATATTTT.